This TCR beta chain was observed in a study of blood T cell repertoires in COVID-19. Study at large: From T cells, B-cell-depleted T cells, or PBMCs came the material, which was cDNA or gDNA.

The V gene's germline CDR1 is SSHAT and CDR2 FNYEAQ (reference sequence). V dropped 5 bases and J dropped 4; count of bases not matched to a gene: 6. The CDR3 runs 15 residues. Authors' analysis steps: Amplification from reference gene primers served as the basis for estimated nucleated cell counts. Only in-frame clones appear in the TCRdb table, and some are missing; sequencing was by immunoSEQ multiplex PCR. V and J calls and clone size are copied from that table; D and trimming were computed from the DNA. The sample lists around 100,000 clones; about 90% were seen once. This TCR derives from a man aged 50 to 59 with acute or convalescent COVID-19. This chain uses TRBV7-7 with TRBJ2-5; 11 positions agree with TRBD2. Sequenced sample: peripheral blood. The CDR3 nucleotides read TGTGCCAGCAGCATTAGCGGGGGGGCCCGAGAGACCCAGTACTTC. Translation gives CASSISGGARETQYF.